Following are 22 T cell receptor beta chains from one sample sequenced in a study of vaccination effects on CD4 cells after COVID-19. Their specific antigens are unknown. The data were produced by immunoSEQ multiplex PCR, yet TCRdb's version contains in-frame clones alone and is incomplete. The table lists tens of thousands of clones, roughly 81% of them singletons, with less than 3% in the top ten. Using viral peptide pools, the ViraFEST assay grew out antigen-specific CD4+ T cells prior to sequencing. The culture ran for about 10 days, and then CD4+ T cells were isolated. The starting material was CD4+ T cells from PBMCs cultured with HCoV-229E spike peptides, obtained before COVID-19 vaccination. The source is a human donor who received a COVID-19 vaccine.

This chain connects TRBV24-1 to TRBJ1-5; D gene unclear. V lost 4 bases, J lost 0 bases, and 12 bases lay in between. The germline gives CDR1 KGHDR, CDR2 SFDVKD. CDR3 size: 16 residues. The chain's CDR3 is CATSDQRRDSNQPQHF. The CDR3 DNA is TGTGCCACCAGTGACCAAAGGAGAGATAGCAATCAGCCCCAGCATTTT.

The chain is built from TRBV15 and TRBJ1-1, with 8 bases lining up with TRBD1. The junction had 8 bases not matched to a gene; V was cut back by 4 bases and J by 1 base. Germline lookup yields CDR1 LNHNV and CDR2 YYDKDF (reference sequence). The CDR3 loop spans 16 amino acids. The CDR3 DNA reads TGTGCCACCAGCACCATGGCAGGGGGCCGGAACACTGAAGCTTTCTTT. It specifies CATSTMAGGRNTEAFF.

The chain uses TRBV19 and TRBJ2-3; no definite D call. CDR3 length: 13 residues. Germline CDR1 and CDR2: LNHDA and SQIVND (reference sequence). V was trimmed by 7 bases and J by 0 bases, leaving 8 bases between them. CDR3 nucleotides: TGTGCCAGTAACCGACCGAGCACAGATACGCAGTATTTT. Translated, it gives CASNRPSTDTQYF. Filled out from reference TRBV19 and TRBJ2-3, the complete variable domain reads DGGITQSPKYLFRKEGQNVTLSCEQNLNHDAMYWYRQDPGQGLRLIYYSQIVNDFQKGDIAEGYSVSREKKESFPLTVTSAQKNPTAFYLCASNRPSTDTQYFGPGTRLTVL.

The chain links TRBV5-6 to TRBJ2-3, with 11 bases identical to TRBD2. CDR3 length equals 16 residues. Germline V CDR1 and CDR2: SGHDT, YYEEEE. V gave up 4 bases and J gave up 1 base; unmatched junction bases: 5. The CDR3 loop is CASSQGGLAGTDTQYF. The DNA of the CDR3 is TGTGCCAGCAGCCAAGGGGGACTAGCGGGCACAGATACGCAGTATTTT. The entire variable domain, with the rest obtained from reference TRBV5-6 and TRBJ2-3, is as follows: DAGVTQSPTHLIKTRGQQVTLRCSPKSGHDTVSWYQQALGQGPQFIFQYYEEEERQRGNFPDRFSGHQFPNYSSELNVNALLLGDSALYLCASSQGGLAGTDTQYFGPGTRLTVL.

This chain connects TRBV5-6 to TRBJ1-2; D uncertain. Germline V lookup: CDR1 SGHDT, CDR2 YYEEEE. This CDR3 is built from 14 residues. The V gene lost 0 bases and the J gene lost 3 bases, with 9 bases spanning the gap. CDR3: CASSLVSGHYGYTF. Here the CDR3 DNA reads TGTGCCAGCAGCTTGGTTTCCGGACACTATGGCTACACCTTC.

The chain has TRBV27 and TRBJ2-3; D remains ambiguous. This CDR3 spans 16 amino acids. CDR1 MNHEY and CDR2 SMNVEV come from the germline V gene (reference sequence). V gave up 0 bases and J gave up 0 bases, with 10 bases separating them. The CDR3 DNA follows: TGTGCCAGCAGTTTATCGTGGGTAACTAGCACAGATACGCAGTATTTT. Translating gives CASSLSWVTSTDTQYF.

This chain joins TRBV5-6 and TRBJ1-2, with D possibly matching TRBD1 (6 bases). V shed 4 bases and J shed 4 bases, with 11 bases lying between them. Germline V gives CDR1 SGHDT, CDR2 YYEEEE. The CDR3 has 13 residues. CDR3 nucleotide sequence: TGTGCCAGCAGCCCGAGGACAGTCTATGGCTACACCTTC. This encodes CASSPRTVYGYTF.

The chain uses TRBV9 and TRBJ2-3; 12 nucleotides agree with TRBD2. Trimming at V came to 4 bases and at J to 2 bases, leaving 14 bases not matched to a gene. The CDR3 consists of 19 residues. Per germline, CDR1 SGDLS and CDR2 YYNGEE. The CDR3 region has the DNA TGTGCCAGCAGCAGAATACTAGCGGGGGGCGGGGCGGCCACAGATACGCAGTATTTT. It translates to CASSRILAGGGAATDTQYF.

This clone turned up a few times. This sequence joins TRBV12-5 and TRBJ2-4; D may be TRBD1 (6 bases). The CDR3 has 15 amino acids. Trimming shortened V by 2 bases and J by 7 bases, and 15 bases separated the two germline ends. Germline loops: CDR1 LGHNT, CDR2 FRNRAP. This CDR3 is CASGLSRQVGNIQYF. Here the CDR3 DNA reads TGTGCTAGTGGTTTGTCCAGACAGGTAGGGAACATTCAGTACTTC.

A single count supports this clone. The chain joins TRBV6-5 to TRBJ2-5; D not resolved. Germline assignment: CDR1 MNHEY and CDR2 SVGAGI. The CDR3 is 14 residues long. V was shortened by 6 bases and J by 1 base, with 12 bases between the two germline ends. CDR3 loop: CASRGRVSQETQYF. CDR3 nucleotides: TGTGCCAGCAGAGGAAGGGTGAGCCAAGAGACCCAGTACTTC.

This sequence joins TRBV6-6 and TRBJ2-3, with D possibly being TRBD1 (6 bases). Germline CDR1 reads MNHNY; CDR2 reads SVGAGI (reference sequence). The CDR3 loop spans 13 amino acids. Trimming shortened V by 10 bases and J by 2 bases, and 13 bases separated the two germline ends. The CDR3 DNA is TGTGCCACCTTAAACAGGGCCACAGATACGCAGTATTTT. Translation: CATLNRATDTQYF.

This chain connects TRBV7-3 to TRBJ2-5; TRBD1 matches 10 bases. CDR1 and CDR2 from the germline V gene are SGHTA and FQGTGA. J was trimmed by 5 bases and V by 6 bases; bases with no gene match: 6. CDR3 length: 14 amino acids. The CDR3 sequence is CASRETGGSETQYF. In DNA, the CDR3 is TGTGCCAGCAGAGAGACAGGGGGCAGCGAGACCCAGTACTTC.

CDR3 residues: CASPGGTEAFF. CDR3 coding DNA: TGTGCCAGCCCGGGGGGCACTGAAGCTTTCTTT. This chain uses TRBV5-8 with TRBJ1-1; D is possibly TRBD1 (5 bases). This CDR3 spans 11 amino acids. The V gene's germline CDR1 is SGHTS and CDR2 YDEGEE. V was trimmed by 7 bases and J by 4 bases, leaving 8 bases between them.

The rearrangement links TRBV5-4 to TRBJ2-5; D is possibly TRBD1 (5 bases). Germline loops: CDR1 SGHNT, CDR2 YYREEE (reference sequence). This CDR3 has 13 residues. V lost 0 bases and J lost 4, with 7 bases in between. CDR3 sequence: CASSLDQGETQYF. The CDR3 DNA is TGTGCCAGCAGCTTGGACCAGGGAGAGACCCAGTACTTC.

This clone was detected once. V is TRBV29-1 and J is TRBJ1-2; D is perhaps TRBD1 (5 bases). Looked up from germline, CDR1 is SQVTM and CDR2 is ANQGSEA. This CDR3 is 13 amino acids long. The V end lost 4 bases, the J end lost 7 bases, and 16 bases lay between the germline ends. The DNA for the CDR3 is TGCAGCGTTGTTAGAGAACAGGCGGGTGGCTACACCTTC. Its protein product is CSVVREQAGGYTF.

This clone was counted a few times. The rearrangement joins TRBV3-1 (or the pseudogene TRBV3-2) to TRBJ2-5; no definite D call. The CDR3 length is 15 residues. V lost 4 bases and J 4 bases, leaving 16 bases between the germline ends. Germline V CDR1 and CDR2: LGHDT, YNNKEL (reference sequence). The CDR3 DNA reads TGTGCCAGCAGCCCGAGCTCACCTCGCAGAGAGACCCAGTACTTC. Its protein is CASSPSSPRRETQYF.

This clone was recorded a few times. This chain connects TRBV7-3 to TRBJ2-5, with 9 bases aligning to TRBD1. The J segment lost 5 bases and the V segment lost 4 bases, leaving 2 bases of the junction unmatched. CDR1 and CDR2 from the germline V gene are SGHTA and FQGTGA. CDR3 length: 13 residues. CDR3 in DNA: TGTGCCAGCAGCTGGACAGGGGAGGAGACCCAGTACTTC. This sequence encodes CASSWTGEETQYF.

V and J are TRBV6-1 and TRBJ2-7; 7 bases are shared with TRBD1. The CDR3 has 16 amino acids. With V trimmed by 3 bases and J by 1 base, 9 bases remained unmatched. Germline CDR1 is MNHNS and CDR2 is SASEGT. In nucleotides, the CDR3 is TGTGCCAGCAGTGATGCCCCCGGGACAGCTTCCTACGAGCAGTACGTC. Encoded protein: CASSDAPGTASYEQYV.

V usage is TRBV7-2 and J usage is TRBJ1-1, with 9 positions matching TRBD1. V lost 3 bases and J lost 8; bases outside the gene matches: 4. Germline V gene data show CDR1 as SGHTA and CDR2 as FQGNSA. The CDR3 runs to 13 residues. The CDR3, as DNA: TGTGCCAGCAGCTTCGCCGGGACAGGGGAAGCTTTCTTT. Translating gives CASSFAGTGEAFF.

The rearrangement uses TRBV6-2 or TRBV6-3 and TRBJ1-4; D not resolved. Trimming took 6 bases from V and 8 from J, leaving 10 bases between them. Germline CDR1 reads MNHEY; CDR2 reads SVGEGT. The CDR3 is 12 residues long. CDR3 nucleotides: TGTGCCAGCAGCTCATCGGTGGAAAAACTGTTTTTT. Its protein product is CASSSSVEKLFF.

The CDR3 protein is CASSLVAGGSSYEQYV. CDR3 DNA: TGTGCCAGCAGCTTAGTTGCGGGGGGCTCCTCCTACGAGCAGTACGTC. The chain carries TRBV7-9 and TRBJ2-7; 8 bases are a match to TRBD2. V shed 1 base, J shed 0 bases, and the junction held 5 bases outside the gene matches. CDR1 is SEHNR, CDR2 FQNEAQ, per germline (reference sequence). The length of the CDR3 is 16 residues.

This sequence joins TRBV11-2 and TRBJ1-1; TRBD1 matches at 8 bases. Germline CDR1 reads SGHAT; CDR2 reads FQNNGV. V was clipped by 3 bases and J by 5 bases; unmatched bases: 17. CDR3 length: 18 residues. CDR3 in DNA: TGTGCCAGCAGCTTTGCCGGGGGACAGGCTTTAGGGAGAACTGAAGCTTTCTTT. It codes for CASSFAGGQALGRTEAFF.